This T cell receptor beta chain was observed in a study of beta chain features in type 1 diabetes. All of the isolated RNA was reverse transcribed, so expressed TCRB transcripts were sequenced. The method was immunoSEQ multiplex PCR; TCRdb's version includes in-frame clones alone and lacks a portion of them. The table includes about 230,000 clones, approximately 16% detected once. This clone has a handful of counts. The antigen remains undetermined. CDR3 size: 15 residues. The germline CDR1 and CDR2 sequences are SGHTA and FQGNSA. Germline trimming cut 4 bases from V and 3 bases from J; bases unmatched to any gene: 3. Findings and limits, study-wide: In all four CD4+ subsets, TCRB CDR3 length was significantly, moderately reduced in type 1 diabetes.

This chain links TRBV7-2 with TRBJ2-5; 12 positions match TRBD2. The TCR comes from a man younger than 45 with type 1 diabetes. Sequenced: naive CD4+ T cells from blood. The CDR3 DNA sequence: TGTGCCAGCAGCTCTAGCGGGAGGGTAAAAGAGACCCAGTACTTC. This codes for CASSSSGRVKETQYF.